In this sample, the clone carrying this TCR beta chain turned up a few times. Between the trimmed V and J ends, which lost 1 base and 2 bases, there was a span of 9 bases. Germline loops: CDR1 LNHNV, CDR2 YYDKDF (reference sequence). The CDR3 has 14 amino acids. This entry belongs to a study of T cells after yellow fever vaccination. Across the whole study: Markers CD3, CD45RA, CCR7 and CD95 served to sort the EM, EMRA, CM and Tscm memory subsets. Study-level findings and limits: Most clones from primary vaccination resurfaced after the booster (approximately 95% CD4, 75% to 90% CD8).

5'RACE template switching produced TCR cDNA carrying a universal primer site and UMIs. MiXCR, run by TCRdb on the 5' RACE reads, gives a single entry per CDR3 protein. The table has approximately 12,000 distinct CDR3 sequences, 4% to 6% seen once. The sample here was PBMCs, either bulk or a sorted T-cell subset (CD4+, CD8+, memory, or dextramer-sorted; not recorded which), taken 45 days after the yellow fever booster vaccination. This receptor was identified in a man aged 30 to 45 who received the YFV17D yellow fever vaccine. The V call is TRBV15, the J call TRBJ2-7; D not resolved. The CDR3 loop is CATSRVTDPYEQYF. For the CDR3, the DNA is TGTGCCACCAGCAGAGTAACGGACCCCTACGAGCAGTACTTC.